This entry describes one T cell receptor beta chain. The target of this receptor is not known. No much larger clonotype is one base removed from it; base qualities were not supplied. The sample comes from a study of blood T cell repertoires in COVID-19 (TCRdb year 2020). Context from the whole study: Samples covering the acute and convalescent phases of COVID-19 were provided by collaborators in the United States, Italy and Spain. Samples were obtained from the ongoing ImmuneRACE study (first 160 participants) and from over 1,000 subjects provided by 6 global collaborators. Nearly every sample came with metadata listing a de-identified subject ID, COVID-19 status, age in years and sex. Deeply sampled blood TCRbeta repertoires from subjects exposed to, actively infected with, or recovered from COVID-19 were included in the dataset. The material from the prospective study consisted of cDNA or gDNA derived from T cells, B-cell-depleted T cells, or PBMCs. A freely available public database, intended as a resource for researchers studying the immune response to SARS-CoV-2, is where the repertoires were released. Where available, HLA class I and class II types were obtained from metadata supplied by the sample provider rather than from assay-based typing. The research as a whole found: The quantity of clinical and demographic metadata differed by source and by participant and was supplied without curation.

Enrolling through a virtual design, the prospective study's participants ranged in age from roughly 18 to 95 years and lived across 20 to 30 United States geographic areas. Cohort assignment in the prospective study relied on participant-reported clinical history from a screening survey and a study questionnaire. Recovered participants in ImmuneRACE Cohort 3 were defined by two consecutive negative NP/OP PCR tests, clearance by a healthcare professional, or resolution of symptoms. In the prospective study, mobile phlebotomists collected whole blood, serum and a nasopharyngeal or oropharyngeal swab from each participant. Prospective study participants could optionally give additional blood draws and questionnaires over an approximately 2-month period. Before DNA extraction, prospective study blood samples were shipped either frozen or at room temperature. V is pruned by 4 bases and J by 3 bases, leaving 9 bases of the junction without a gene match. The CDR3 covers 16 residues, taking in both the cysteine and the phenylalanine. The only DNA kept is the CDR3, 48 bases in frame from the first base. For CDR1 and CDR2, the germline V gene (reference sequence) lists SEHNR and FQNEAQ.

TCRbeta CDR3 regions were amplified from genomic DNA by means of the immunoSEQ Assay, a bias-controlled multiplex PCR. Per the source publication's procedure: Nucleated cell counts per sample were estimated from amplification of reference gene primers within the assay. To quantify the absolute abundance of each unique TCRbeta CDR3 rearrangement, sequence reads were collapsed and filtered. For each sample, productive Simpson clonality was calculated as the square root of Simpson's diversity index over productive rearrangements. TCRdb provides this immuneACCESS table in a form limited to in-frame rearrangements. Some clones are lacking; in checked studies, under half of them reflect an unresolved V gene, and why the rest are absent is not known. D and trimming come from the DNA, and the V and J calls and clone size come from that table. The sample data list roughly 200,000 clones, and more than 70% of these were observed just once. Roughly 6.2% of the sample goes to the ten largest clones.

The sequence came from a man between 40 and 49 years old who had recovered from COVID-19. Rearrangement joined TRBV7-9 to TRBJ2-5, with 9 middle bases fitting TRBD1. The sequencing sample was made of PBMCs or T cells enriched from blood (not recorded which). The DNA is TGTGCCAGCAGCTCGACCCCGGGACAGGGTGAAGAGACCCAGTACTTC. The encoded protein is CASSSTPGQGEETQYF.